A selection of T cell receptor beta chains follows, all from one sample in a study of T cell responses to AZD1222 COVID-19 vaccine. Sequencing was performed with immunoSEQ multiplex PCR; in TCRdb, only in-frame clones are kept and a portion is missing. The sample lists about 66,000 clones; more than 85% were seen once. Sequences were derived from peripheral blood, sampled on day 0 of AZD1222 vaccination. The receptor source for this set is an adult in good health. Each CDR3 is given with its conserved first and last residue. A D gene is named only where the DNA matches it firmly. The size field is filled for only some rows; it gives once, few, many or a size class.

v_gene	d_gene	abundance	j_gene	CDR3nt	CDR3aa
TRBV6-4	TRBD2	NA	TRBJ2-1	TGTGCCAGCAGTGACGGGACTAGCGGCAATGAGCAGTTCTTC	CASSDGTSGNEQFF
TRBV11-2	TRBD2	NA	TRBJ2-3	TGTGCCAGCAGCTTAGCCGTGAGCGGGAGGGCCGGAGGAGATACGCAGTATTTT	CASSLAVSGRAGGDTQYF
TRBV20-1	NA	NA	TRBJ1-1	TGCAGTGCTGAGGGAGCCTTGGTAGCTTTCTTT	CSAEGALVAFF
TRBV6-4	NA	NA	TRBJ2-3	TGTGCCAGCAGTAAGGGGGGCAGCACAGATACGCAGTATTTT	CASSKGGSTDTQYF
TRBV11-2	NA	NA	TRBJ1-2	TGTGCCAGCAGCTCTCGGCAGTATGGCTACACCTTC	CASSSRQYGYTF
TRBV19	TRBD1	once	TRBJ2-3	TGTGCCAGTACAGGGACAGGGGGGACAGATACGCAGTATTTT	CASTGTGGTDTQYF
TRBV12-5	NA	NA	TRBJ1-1	TGTGCAACAGGGTTTAGGGGCACTGAAGCTTTCTTT	CATGFRGTEAFF
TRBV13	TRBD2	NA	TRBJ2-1	TGTGCCAGCAGCTTAGGGACTAGCGGAGCTTACAATGAGCAGTTCTTC	CASSLGTSGAYNEQFF
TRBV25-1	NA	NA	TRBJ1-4	TGTGCCAGCAGTCCTGTAAACGGGGCAGGTAATGAAAAACTGTTTTTT	CASSPVNGAGNEKLFF
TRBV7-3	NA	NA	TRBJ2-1	TGTGCCAGCAGCTTATCAGCCAACGACAATGAGCAGTTCTTC	CASSLSANDNEQFF
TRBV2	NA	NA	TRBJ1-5	TGTGCCAGCAGGTTGAATCAGCCCCAGCATTTT	CASRLNQPQHF
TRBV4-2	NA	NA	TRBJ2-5	TGTGCCAGCAGCCAAGATGTGGGAGGAGGGGAGACCCAGTACTTC	CASSQDVGGGETQYF
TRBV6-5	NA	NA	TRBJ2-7	TGTGCCAGCAGAACAACACAAACCTACGAGCAGTACTTC	CASRTTQTYEQYF
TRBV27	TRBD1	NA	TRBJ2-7	TGTGCCAGCAGTTTATTCGGGACAGCCCCCTACGAGCAGTACTTC	CASSLFGTAPYEQYF
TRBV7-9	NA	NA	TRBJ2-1	TGTGCCAGCAGCTTACGTGGGACCCTAGACAATGAGCAGTTCTTC	CASSLRGTLDNEQFF
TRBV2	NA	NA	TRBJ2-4	TGTGCCAGCAACACGTTGTGGCAGGAACGGGGTCAGTACTTC	CASNTLWQERGQYF
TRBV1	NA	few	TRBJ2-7	TGCACCAGCAGCCAAGATTGGGTTGGGGGCCGGGGGATCTACGAGCAGTACTTC	CTSSQDWVGGRGIYEQYF
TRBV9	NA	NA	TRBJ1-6	TGTGCCAGCAGCGGGCAGGGCTCGGGATCACCCCTCCACTTT	CASSGQGSGSPLHF
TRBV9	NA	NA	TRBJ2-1	TGTGCCAGCAGCGCCGGGACACCGTCCTACAATGAGCAGTTCTTC	CASSAGTPSYNEQFF
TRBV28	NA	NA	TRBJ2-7	TGTGCCAGCAGTTTTAGAGGGAACGTGCACTTC	CASSFRGNVHF
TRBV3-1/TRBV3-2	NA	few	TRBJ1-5	TGTGCCAGCAGCGCCGGACATGTCAATCAGCCCCAGCATTTT	CASSAGHVNQPQHF
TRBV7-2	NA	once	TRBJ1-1	TGTGCCAGCAGCTTAGGGGCGGGGGATGAAGCTTTCTTT	CASSLGAGDEAFF
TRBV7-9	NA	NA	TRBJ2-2	TGTGCCAGCAGCTTGAATCTAGCAGGTACCGGGGAGCTGTTTTTT	CASSLNLAGTGELFF
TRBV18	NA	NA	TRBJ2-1	TGTGCCAGCTCACTTAACAGGGCCAATGAGCAGTTCTTC	CASSLNRANEQFF
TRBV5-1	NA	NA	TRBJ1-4	TGCGCCAGCAGCTTGGGTCAGGGGATGGCTAATGAAAAACTGTTTTTT	CASSLGQGMANEKLFF
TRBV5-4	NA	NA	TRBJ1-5	TGTGCCAGCAGCTTGACGTCAGGGAATGGGCAAGGGCCCCAGCATTTT	CASSLTSGNGQGPQHF
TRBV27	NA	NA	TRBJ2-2	TGTGCCAGCAGTCCCGCAGGAGCCGTTTTCACCGGGGAGCTGTTTTTT	CASSPAGAVFTGELFF
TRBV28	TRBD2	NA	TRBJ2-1	TGTGCCAGCAGGAACCCCCGGGCTAGCGGGAGCAATGAGCAGTTCTTC	CASRNPRASGSNEQFF
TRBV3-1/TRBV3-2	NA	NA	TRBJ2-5	TGTGCCAGCAGCCAAGACGTTTACGGGATAGAGACCCAGTACTTC	CASSQDVYGIETQYF
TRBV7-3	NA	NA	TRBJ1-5	TGTGCCAGCAGCCCAGAGGGGAATCAGCCCCAGCATTTT	CASSPEGNQPQHF
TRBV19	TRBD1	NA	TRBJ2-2	TGTGCCAGTAGTATAGACCACTACAGGGGGCGCGACACCGGGGAGCTGTTTTTT	CASSIDHYRGRDTGELFF
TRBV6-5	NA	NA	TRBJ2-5	TGTGCCAGCAGTTACTTCGGCAGTCAAGAGACCCAGTACTTC	CASSYFGSQETQYF
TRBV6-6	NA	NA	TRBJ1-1	TGTGCCAGCCAAAGGGCGGAGAACACTGAAGCTTTCTTT	CASQRAENTEAFF